One and the same sample provided the 32 T cell receptor beta chains below, sequenced in a study of T cells in Graves' hyperthyroidism and ophthalmopathy. There were TCR beta CDR3 regions amplified from RNA transcripts. Using the HTBI primer set, a first-round RT-PCR was run on the TCR CDR3. TCRdb passed the multiplex PCR reads through MiXCR, listing each CDR3 protein once. The data contain around 760,000 distinct CDR3 sequences, over 35% of them seen just once; the ten biggest clones take up around a third. Sequences were obtained from blood. Receptor source: a woman aged 40 to 55 with Graves' hyperthyroidism.

This clonotype showed up many times. The CDR3 DNA is TGTGCCAGCAGCGCAGGTCTGGGCAACGAGCAGTACTTC. This encodes CASSAGLGNEQYF. This chain joins TRBV9 and TRBJ2-7, with D uncertain. This CDR3 comprises 13 residues. CDR1 is SGDLS and CDR2 is YYNGEE in the germline V gene. Trimming cost V 3 bases and J 5 bases, with 12 bases left between them. The full variable domain, with the rest looked up from reference TRBV9 and TRBJ2-7, is DSGVTQTPKHLITATGQRVTLRCSPRSGDLSVYWYQQSLDQGLQFLIQYYNGEERAKGNILERFSAQQFPDLHSELNLSSLELGDSALYFCASSAGLGNEQYFGPGTRLTVT.

V gene TRBV4-1 combines with J gene TRBJ2-3, with TRBD2 matching over 12 bases. Germline CDR1 MGHRA, CDR2 YSYEKL. Losses at the gene ends were 4 bases for V and 6 bases for J; bases not matched to a gene: 5. The CDR3 has 15 amino acids. The CDR3 spells CASSPGLAGWDTQYF. CDR3 sequence (DNA): TGCGCCAGCAGCCCCGGACTAGCGGGATGGGATACGCAGTATTTT.

Ten or more counts support this clonotype. J is TRBJ1-2 and V is TRBV7-9; weak D call: TRBD1 (5 bases). The CDR3 length is 14 residues. Germline V gives CDR1 SEHNR, CDR2 FQNEAQ (reference sequence). Trimming stripped 5 bases from V and 2 bases from J, with 12 bases between. CDR3 bases: TGTGCCAGCAGCCAAGATGCAGGGAACTATGGCTACACCTTC. Protein: CASSQDAGNYGYTF.

The CDR3 bases are TGTGCCAGCAGCCTGAATCCGGGACAGGAGACCTATGGCTACACCTTC. Its translation: CASSLNPGQETYGYTF. V is TRBV12-3 or TRBV12-4 and J is TRBJ1-2, with 8 bases lining up with TRBD1. This CDR3 contains 16 residues. J was trimmed by 4 bases and V by 6 bases; bases with no gene match: 13.

In this sample, this clonotype turned up many times. The chain recombines TRBV25-1 with TRBJ2-7, with TRBD2 identical over 9 bases. V shed 2 bases and J 5 bases; nucleotides not matched to a gene: 7. The CDR3 is 15 residues long. CDR1 and CDR2 (germline): MGHDK, SYGVNS. CDR3 sequence: CASSEPGLARHEQYF. CDR3 nucleotide sequence: TGTGCCAGCAGTGAACCCGGACTAGCGAGACACGAGCAGTACTTC.

The chain has TRBV7-9 and TRBJ1-6, with D perhaps TRBD1 (6 bases). Per germline, CDR1 SEHNR and CDR2 FQNEAQ (reference sequence). Deletions cut 5 bases from V and 6 bases from J, with 14 bases between. This CDR3 region has 15 residues. This CDR3 is CASSHREVGNSPLHF. The DNA of the CDR3 is TGTGCCAGCAGCCACAGGGAGGTGGGTAATTCACCCCTCCACTTT. Drawing the rest from reference TRBV7-9 and TRBJ1-6, the complete variable domain is DTGVSQNPRHKITKRGQNVTFRCDPISEHNRLYWYRQTLGQGPEFLTYFQNEAQLEKSRLLSDRFSAERPKGSFSTLEIQRTEQGDSAMYLCASSHREVGNSPLHFGNGTRLTVT.

This clonotype was found a few times. The chain has TRBV7-9 and TRBJ1-6; D gene uncertain. V was cut by 5 bases and J by 5 bases, with 22 bases left in between. Germline CDR1 reads SEHNR; CDR2 reads FQNEAQ (reference sequence). The CDR3 sequence is 18 residues long. The CDR3 here is CASSRARVGSTDNSPLHF. The CDR3 DNA sequence: TGTGCCAGCAGCCGAGCCAGAGTCGGCAGCACGGATAATTCACCCCTCCACTTT.

Many counts were recorded for this clonotype. This chain connects TRBV10-3 to TRBJ1-2; 7 positions agree with TRBD1. This CDR3 has 14 residues. Germline trimming cut 9 bases from V and 0 bases from J; bases unmatched to any gene: 7. CDR1 is ENHRY and CDR2 is SYGVKD in the germline V gene. CDR3 region: CAIRQGESNYGYTF. The CDR3 nucleotides are TGTGCCATACGACAGGGTGAATCTAACTATGGCTACACCTTC.

The chain links TRBV24-1 to TRBJ1-2, with 9 bases matching TRBD1. V lost 5 bases, J lost 5 bases, and 8 bases stayed unmatched. The germline V gene encodes CDR1 KGHDR and CDR2 SFDVKD. The CDR3 covers 15 residues. The CDR3 nucleotides read TGTGCCACCAGTGCCGGGGACAGGGCTGCGTATGGCTACACCTTC. It codes for CATSAGDRAAYGYTF.

The table lists this clonotype with a count of one. The chain is built from TRBV29-1 and TRBJ1-5; 7 nucleotides line up with TRBD1. V was pared by 4 bases and J by 6 bases, with 6 bases of the junction left unmatched. Germline CDR1 and CDR2: SQVTM and ANQGSEA. The CDR3 is 13 residues long. The CDR3 loop is CSVADRDGQPQHF. CDR3 nucleotide sequence: TGCAGCGTTGCTGACAGGGATGGTCAGCCCCAGCATTTT.

This clonotype was counted many times. The chain has TRBV19 and TRBJ1-5, with D possibly being TRBD1 (5 bases). The CDR3 loop spans 15 amino acids. Germline-derived CDR1 and CDR2 are LNHDA and SQIVND (reference sequence). The V gene lost 5 bases and the J gene lost 4 bases, with 15 bases spanning the gap. The CDR3 coding sequence is TGTGCCAGTAGTCGGCAGGGAGGTGGGAATCAGCCCCAGCATTTT. Protein product: CASSRQGGGNQPQHF.

The chain links TRBV29-1 to TRBJ2-7, with TRBD1 as a possible D gene (5 bases). Germline CDR1 and CDR2: SQVTM and ANQGSEA. Trimming pared 8 bases from V and 0 bases from J, leaving 11 bases between. CDR3 length: 12 amino acids. In DNA, the CDR3 is TGCAGCTTAGGTCAGGGCTCCTACGAGCAGTACTTC. This codes for CSLGQGSYEQYF.

Of note for this clonotype: With a much larger clone just one base away, this may be a read error. The chain employs TRBV20-1 and TRBJ2-5; no definite D call. This CDR3 is built from 14 residues. V was clipped by 2 bases and J by 4 bases, with 14 bases between them. Germline V gives CDR1 DFQATT, CDR2 SNEGSKA (reference sequence). CDR3 protein: CSARRFGERETQYF. The CDR3 DNA reads as TGCAGTGCTAGAAGGTTTGGGGAACGAGAGACCCAGTACTTC.

This rearrangement joins TRBV7-9 to TRBJ2-7, with TRBD2 as a possible D gene (5 bases). V was pared by 0 bases and J by 6 bases, with 15 bases between. Germline V gives CDR1 SEHNR, CDR2 FQNEAQ (reference sequence). This CDR3 has 15 residues. CDR3 nucleotides: TGTGCCAGCAGCTTAGCGCCCCTTGGACTCGGCGAGCAGTACTTC. Translating gives CASSLAPLGLGEQYF.

The gene calls are TRBV29-1 and TRBJ1-1; no clear D. The germline V and J ends were trimmed by 8 bases and 0 bases, with 7 bases remaining between them. Germline V gene lookup returns CDR1 SQVTM and CDR2 ANQGSEA. The CDR3 spans 11 residues. The CDR3 DNA sequence: TGCAGCCAGATTATGAACACTGAAGCTTTCTTT. Protein product: CSQIMNTEAFF.

The chain links TRBV19 to TRBJ1-1, with D perhaps matching TRBD1 (5 bases). Trimming removed 4 bases at V and 10 bases at J, with 16 bases between. The CDR3 extends over 13 amino acids. CDR1 and CDR2 from the germline V gene are LNHDA and SQIVND (reference sequence). In DNA, the CDR3 is TGTGCCAGTAGTACCCCGGACACGTTCGGAGCTTTCTTT. It specifies CASSTPDTFGAFF.

This clonotype has at least ten counts. The rearrangement links TRBV20-1 to TRBJ2-6; D is ambiguous. The V and J ends lost 5 bases and 3 bases respectively, with 2 bases between them. The CDR3 consists of 11 residues. CDR1 DFQATT and CDR2 SNEGSKA come from the germline V gene (reference sequence). In nucleotides, the CDR3 is TGCAGTGCTCTTGGGGCCAACGTCCTGACTTTC. Translation gives CSALGANVLTF.

The sample holds many counts of this clonotype. The V call is TRBV10-3, the J call TRBJ1-1; no firm D call. V dropped 0 bases and J dropped 11 bases, with 10 bases sitting between them. CDR1 and CDR2 (germline): ENHRY, SYGVKD. The CDR3 is 12 residues long. The DNA of the CDR3 is TGTGCCATCAGTGAGTCTCAGGAGGAGGCTTTCTTT. Protein sequence: CAISESQEEAFF.

This clonotype was picked up many times. This sequence joins TRBV19 and TRBJ1-1; D might be TRBD1 (5 bases). Trimming stripped 2 bases from V and 4 bases from J, with 11 bases between. The CDR3 runs to 14 residues. The V gene's germline CDR1 is LNHDA and CDR2 SQIVND (reference sequence). The CDR3 is CASSISGQGTEAFF. The CDR3 nucleotides are TGTGCCAGTAGTATAAGTGGGCAGGGCACTGAAGCTTTCTTT.

This clonotype was detected a few times. The V call is TRBV20-1, the J call TRBJ1-2; 7 bases map to TRBD1. This CDR3 spans 13 amino acids. The germline V gene has CDR1 DFQATT and CDR2 SNEGSKA (reference sequence). J lost 7 bases, V lost 7 bases, and 12 bases had no gene match. The CDR3 loop reads CSGSHRGRRGYTF. The CDR3 DNA follows: TGCAGTGGCTCACACAGGGGTCGGCGTGGCTACACCTTC.

In its sample, this clonotype was seen many times. The CDR3 loop reads CSVRPERAYEQYF. The CDR3 DNA sequence: TGCAGCGTTCGGCCGGAGAGGGCCTACGAGCAGTACTTC. The chain carries TRBV29-1 and TRBJ2-7, with TRBD2 as a possible D gene (5 bases). V was shortened by 5 bases and J by 2 bases, with 13 bases between the two germline ends. The CDR3 extends over 13 amino acids. Germline V gives CDR1 SQVTM, CDR2 ANQGSEA.

The sample holds many counts of this clonotype. The chain combines TRBV19 with TRBJ1-5, with D unclear. In germline, CDR1 is LNHDA, CDR2 SQIVND (reference sequence). Trimming stripped 3 bases from V and 2 bases from J, with 11 bases between. CDR3 length: 15 amino acids. The CDR3, as DNA: TGTGCCAGTAGTATTAGGTGGGTAGGCAATCAGCCCCAGCATTTT. Protein: CASSIRWVGNQPQHF.

With regard to this clonotype: This may be a read error: a much more frequent sequence differs by one nucleotide. This chain uses TRBV20-1 with TRBJ2-6; D possibly corresponds to TRBD2 (6 bases). The CDR3 runs to 14 residues. The germline V gene encodes CDR1 DFQATT and CDR2 SNEGSKA (reference sequence). With 5 bases removed from V and 3 bases from J, the gap between germline ends came to 11 bases. CDR3 coding DNA: TGCAGTGCTGGCGCGGAGGGTGGGGCCAACGTCCTGACTTTC. Translating it yields CSAGAEGGANVLTF.

The chain has TRBV4-1 and TRBJ2-7; TRBD2 matches at 12 bases. This CDR3 comprises 16 residues. CDR1 and CDR2 from the germline V gene are MGHRA and YSYEKL. V shed 1 base and J 2 bases; nucleotides not matched to a gene: 3. In nucleotides, the CDR3 is TGCGCCAGCAGCCAAGCTCTAGCGGGAGGGACCTACGAGCAGTACTTC. Translation gives CASSQALAGGTYEQYF.

This clonotype was seen at least ten times. The rearrangement uses TRBV7-9 and TRBJ1-2, with 8 bases lining up with TRBD1. Germline-derived CDR1 and CDR2 are SEHNR and FQNEAQ (reference sequence). Trimming took 4 bases from V and 9 from J; bases not matched to a gene: 13. CDR3 length: 15 amino acids. The CDR3 here is CASSYTGQGRSSYTF. In nucleotides, the CDR3 is TGTGCCAGCAGCTACACCGGACAGGGCCGTTCGAGCTACACCTTC.

This chain joins TRBV19 and TRBJ1-1, with D unresolved. Germline CDR1 is LNHDA and CDR2 is SQIVND (reference sequence). The ends were cut back, 6 bases at V and 0 bases at J, with 8 bases in the middle. This CDR3 is built from 13 residues. CDR3 loop: CASRQLMNTEAFF. CDR3 in DNA: TGTGCCAGTAGACAGCTCATGAACACTGAAGCTTTCTTT.

The V call is TRBV19, the J call TRBJ1-5; D is possibly TRBD1 (5 bases). Trimming removed 6 bases from V and 2 bases from J, with 8 bases in between. The CDR3 has 13 residues. The germline V gene has CDR1 LNHDA and CDR2 SQIVND (reference sequence). The CDR3 DNA is TGTGCCAGTAGGGAACAGGGCAATCAGCCCCAGCATTTT. Encoded protein: CASREQGNQPQHF.

J is TRBJ2-2 and V is TRBV9; D unresolved. Trimming cost V 1 base and J 0 bases, with 10 bases left between them. The CDR3 length is 16 residues. In germline, CDR1 is SGDLS, CDR2 YYNGEE. The CDR3 DNA sequence: TGTGCCAGCAGCGTAAATCGTTGGTCGAACACCGGGGAGCTGTTTTTT. It encodes CASSVNRWSNTGELFF.

This clonotype was seen many times. The chain is built from TRBV9 and TRBJ2-5; D is ambiguous. CDR1 SGDLS and CDR2 YYNGEE come from the germline V gene. V was shortened by 0 bases and J by 9 bases, with 9 bases between the two germline ends. The CDR3 totals 12 residues. This CDR3 reads CASSVERGAQYF. The DNA for the CDR3 is TGTGCCAGCAGCGTAGAGCGTGGGGCCCAGTACTTC.

This clonotype was seen a handful of times. The J gene is TRBJ2-7, the V gene TRBV29-1; TRBD1 matches 8 bases. Near its end, the DNA agrees better with TRBJ2-1, so the J call may be wrong. The V gene's germline CDR1 is SQVTM and CDR2 ANQGSEA. The CDR3 length is 14 residues. Here the CDR3 DNA reads TGCAGCGTTGTTCCCGGTGGGACAGGCTATGAGCAGTTCTTC. This sequence encodes CSVVPGGTGYEQFF.

The rearrangement links TRBV14 to TRBJ1-6; 11 nucleotides match TRBD1. J gave up 10 bases and V 3 bases, and 11 bases lay outside the gene matches. Germline CDR1 reads SGHDN; CDR2 reads FVKESK. There are 17 residues in the CDR3. The chain's CDR3 is CASSHGRTGGAISPLHF. Written as DNA, the CDR3 is TGTGCCAGCAGCCACGGAAGGACAGGGGGCGCGATCTCACCCCTCCACTTT.

This clonotype was recorded a few times. The rearrangement joins TRBV7-2 to TRBJ1-3; D is uncertain. Trimming removed 2 bases from V and 3 bases from J, with 14 bases in between. The germline V gene encodes CDR1 SGHTA and CDR2 FQGNSA. CDR3 size: 16 residues. CDR3 loop: CASSLLSWSRGNTIYF. The CDR3 nucleotides read TGTGCCAGCAGCTTACTCTCGTGGAGCCGTGGAAACACCATATATTTT.